Detailed here is one T cell receptor beta chain. The CDR3 extends over 16 amino acids. The ends lost 3 bases at V and 6 bases at J; junction bases unmatched: 5. Germline V CDR1 and CDR2: LGHNA, YSLEER. This sample was included in a study of T cells of healthy individuals. TCRdb passed the 5' RACE reads through MiXCR, listing each CDR3 protein once. The sample comprises 50,000 to 55,000 distinct CDR3 sequences, 14% to 15% of which are singletons, and approximately 16% rests with the top ten. The V gene is TRBV4-3, the J gene TRBJ2-3; 14 bases fit TRBD2. The clonotype originates from a human donor in good health. The CDR3 spells CASSQGLAGARDTQYF. In DNA form, the CDR3 reads TGCGCCAGCAGCCAGGGACTAGCGGGAGCGCGTGATACGCAGTATTTT.